Listed here is a single T cell receptor beta chain. The target antigen is unknown. The sample belongs to a study of cytomegalovirus exposure and HLA in healthy donors. Overall study results and limits: Association with HLA alleles at 0.05 false discovery rate was found for around 15,000 TCR beta sequences in a later analysis. A later analysis showed TCR association rates differing by HLA locus, peaking at DRB1 and lowest at HLA-C.

All donors participated as healthy donors of bone marrow. CDR3 size: 15 residues. CDR1 is MNHNY and CDR2 is SVGAGI in the germline V gene (reference sequence). The ends lost 0 bases at V and 5 bases at J; junction bases unmatched: 6. Amplification used 60 Vbeta primers and 13 Jbeta primers. Clones were sequenced by immunoSEQ multiplex PCR, and TCRdb holds only the in-frame ones, with some missing. This table holds around 200,000 clones, roughly 80% found once. The receptor was derived from a girl aged 2 to 10 in good health and CMV-seronegative. The sequencing input was PBMCs. V and J are TRBV6-6 and TRBJ1-1, with TRBD1 matching 7 bases. CDR3 DNA sequence: TGTGCCAGCAGTTACTCGCACCAGGGGGAGACTGAAGCTTTCTTT. Its protein is CASSYSHQGETEAFF.